This T cell receptor beta chain emerged from a study of molecular identifiers for immune sequencing clone quantification. TCRdb re-analysed the PCR reads in MiXCR, keeping a single row per CDR3 protein. This repertoire shows about 97,000 distinct CDR3 sequences, roughly 24% found once; its top ten account for around 0.92%. V was pared by 4 bases and J by 6 bases, with 5 bases of the junction left unmatched. Germline V lookup: CDR1 MNHEY, CDR2 SVGEGT. The CDR3 length is 14 residues. This clonotype was observed many times. The J gene is TRBJ2-3, the V gene TRBV6-2 or TRBV6-3, with 9 nucleotides matching TRBD2. The TCR sequence derives from a human donor in good health. Some libraries in this study had Jurkat cell RNA spiked in. What was sequenced was naive CD8+ T cells from blood, with Jurkat cell RNA spiked in. Subset given: FACS-sorted CD8+CD4-CCR7+CD45RA+ naive T cells. This CDR3 reads CASSWTSAGDTQYF. CDR3 in DNA: TGTGCCAGCAGTTGGACTAGCGCCGGGGATACGCAGTATTTT.